One and the same sample provided the 20 T cell receptor beta chains below, sequenced in a study of T cells expressing NK-cell markers. TCRdb re-called the 5' RACE reads and catalogs CDR3 proteins one per entry, DNA excluded. This table holds fewer than 18,000 distinct CDR3 sequences. Sequenced input: blood T cells: a sorted CD56 or NKG2C T cell subset, CD4+ or CD8+ T cells, or bulk PBMC T cells (not recorded which). The receptors shown here come from a man aged 18 to 69 in good health.

This CDR3 reads CSASRDRGSYEQYF. The rearrangement joins TRBV20-1 to TRBJ2-7; TCRdb outputs TRBD1, but without DNA this stays unchecked. The length of the CDR3 is 14 residues. Germline-derived CDR1 and CDR2 are DFQATT and SNEGSKA (reference sequence).

The chain recombines TRBV12-3 or TRBV12-4 with TRBJ1-4; TCRdb's D gene call, TRBD1, goes unchecked for lack of DNA. The CDR3 extends over 15 amino acids. Here the CDR3 reads CASSGTVATNEKLFF.

The chain is built from TRBV21-1 and TRBJ2-7; TCRdb indicates TRBD1, and absent DNA this call remains unverified. TRBV21-1 is noted as a pseudogene. The CDR3 is 15 residues long. CDR3: CASSNIGTGCCEQYF.

This chain links TRBV6-2 or TRBV6-3 with TRBJ2-1; checking the TCRdb D call of TRBD2 is not possible without DNA. This CDR3 contains 12 residues. The V gene's germline CDR1 is MNHEY and CDR2 SVGEGT. CDR3 region: CASTGLAGAQFF.

The chain joins TRBV3-1 to TRBJ2-7; TCRdb's assignment of TRBD1 cannot be checked, as there is no DNA. Looked up from germline, CDR1 is LGHDT and CDR2 is YNNKEL (reference sequence). This CDR3 contains 14 residues. The CDR3 sequence: CASSPRQGTDEQYF.

The gene calls are TRBV20-1 and TRBJ2-7; no DNA is available, so the TRBD2 call from TCRdb remains unchecked. From germline, CDR1 is DFQATT and CDR2 SNEGSKA (reference sequence). The CDR3 consists of 12 residues. CDR3 in amino acids: CSAKGLASEQYF.

V is TRBV11-3 and J is TRBJ2-1; the D gene TCRdb calls, TRBD1, cannot be checked with no DNA. The CDR3 length is 14 residues. Germline CDR1 reads SGHNT; CDR2 reads YENEEA. CDR3 sequence: CASSLGAFYNEQFF.

The V and J genes are TRBV27 and TRBJ2-1; TCRdb outputs TRBD1, but without DNA this stays unchecked. Germline CDR1 is MNHEY and CDR2 is SMNVEV (reference sequence). The CDR3 has 14 amino acids. Here the CDR3 reads CASSPRTGSNEQFF.

CDR3 in amino acids: CASSGRSGANVLTF. V and J are TRBV11-2 and TRBJ2-6. CDR3 size: 14 residues. Germline lookup yields CDR1 SGHAT and CDR2 FQNNGV. Combining the CDR3 with reference TRBV11-2 and TRBJ2-6 gives the whole variable domain EAGVAQSPRYKIIEKRQSVAFWCNPISGHATLYWYQQILGQGPKLLIQFQNNGVVDDSQLPKDRFSAERLKGVDSTLKIQPAKLEDSAVYLCASSGRSGANVLTFGAGSRLTVL.

This chain joins TRBV20-1 and TRBJ1-4; TCRdb's assignment of TRBD1 cannot be checked, as there is no DNA. Germline V gene sequence: CDR1 DFQATT, CDR2 SNEGSKA (reference sequence). The CDR3 totals 15 residues. CDR3 amino acids: CSARGWDREGEKLFF.

The V call is TRBV12-3 or TRBV12-4, the J call TRBJ2-1; TCRdb's D gene call, TRBD1, goes unchecked for lack of DNA. The CDR3 loop spans 15 amino acids. The CDR3 is CASTPDLLSYNEQFF.

The chain has TRBV5-1 and TRBJ1-2. Germline CDR1 is SGHRS and CDR2 is YFSETQ. CDR3 size: 13 residues. CDR3 residues: CASSTEDLYGYTF.

This chain links TRBV19 with TRBJ2-2; TCRdb designates TRBD1, a call that cannot be tested without DNA. The CDR3 totals 14 residues. Germline V gene lookup returns CDR1 LNHDA and CDR2 SQIVND (reference sequence). CDR3 sequence reads: CASSIQGATGELFF.

The chain is built from TRBV3-1 and TRBJ2-2; absent DNA, TCRdb's TRBD1 call cannot be checked. Germline loops: CDR1 LGHDT, CDR2 YNNKEL (reference sequence). This CDR3 is 14 amino acids long. CDR3 protein: CASSLQGSTGELFF.

This chain connects TRBV7-8 to TRBJ2-7; TCRdb selects TRBD2, and the lack of DNA leaves this call unchecked. The CDR3 is 14 amino acids. Germline CDR1 reads SGHVS; CDR2 reads FQNEAQ. The CDR3 reads CASRNGRFSYEQYF.

The V call is TRBV7-2, the J call TRBJ1-2. The CDR3 sequence is 13 residues long. CDR1 SGHTA and CDR2 FQGNSA come from the germline V gene. The CDR3 is CASSPPVNYGYTF.

The chain joins TRBV2 to TRBJ1-1. Germline V gene data show CDR1 as SNHLY and CDR2 as FYNNEI. The CDR3 has 14 amino acids. CDR3 sequence reads: CASSVRRMNTEAFF. Variable domain in full (rest from reference TRBV2 and TRBJ1-1): EPEVTQTPSHQVTQMGQEVILRCVPISNHLYFYWYRQILGQKVEFLVSFYNNEISEKSEIFDDQFSVERPDGSNFTLKIRSTKLEDSAMYFCASSVRRMNTEAFFGQGTRLTVV.

CDR3 in amino acids: CASSTAVGNRVKNIQYF. The chain carries TRBV11-2 and TRBJ2-4; with no DNA, the TCRdb D assignment of TRBD1 cannot be verified. CDR3 length equals 17 residues. Per the germline V gene, CDR1 is SGHAT and CDR2 is FQNNGV.

The V call is TRBV7-2, the J call TRBJ1-1; with no DNA, the TCRdb D assignment of TRBD1 cannot be verified. Per germline, CDR1 SGHTA and CDR2 FQGNSA. CDR3 length equals 15 residues. CDR3 region: CASSRPGQGSSEAFF.

V and J are TRBV5-1 and TRBJ2-5; TCRdb indicates TRBD1, and absent DNA this call remains unverified. Per the germline V gene, CDR1 is SGHRS and CDR2 is YFSETQ. The length of the CDR3 is 21 residues. Here the CDR3 reads CASSPKGSVTQGASWKETQYF. Looking up the rest from reference TRBV5-1 and TRBJ2-5 gives the full variable domain: KAGVTQTPRYLIKTRGQQVTLSCSPISGHRSVSWYQQTPGQGLQFLFEYFSETQRNKGNFPGRFSGRQFSNSRSEMNVSTLELGDSALYLCASSPKGSVTQGASWKETQYFGPGTRLLVL.